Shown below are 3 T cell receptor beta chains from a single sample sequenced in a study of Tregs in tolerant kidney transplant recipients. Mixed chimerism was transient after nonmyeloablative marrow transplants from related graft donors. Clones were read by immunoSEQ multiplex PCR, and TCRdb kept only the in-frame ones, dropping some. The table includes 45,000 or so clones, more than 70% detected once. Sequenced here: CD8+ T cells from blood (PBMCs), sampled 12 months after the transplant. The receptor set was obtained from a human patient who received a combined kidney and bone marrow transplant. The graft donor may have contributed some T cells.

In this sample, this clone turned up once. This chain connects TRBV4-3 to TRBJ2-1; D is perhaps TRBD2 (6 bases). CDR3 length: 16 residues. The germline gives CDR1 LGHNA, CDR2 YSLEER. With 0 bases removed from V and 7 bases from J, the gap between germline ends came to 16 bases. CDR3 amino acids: CASSQDWGVQGNEQFF. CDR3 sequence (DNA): TGCGCCAGCAGCCAAGATTGGGGGGTTCAGGGAAATGAGCAGTTCTTC.

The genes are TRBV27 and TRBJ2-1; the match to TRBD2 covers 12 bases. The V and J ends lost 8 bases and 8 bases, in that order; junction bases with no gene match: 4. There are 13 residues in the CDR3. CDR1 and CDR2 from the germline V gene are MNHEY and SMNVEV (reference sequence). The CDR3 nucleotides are TGTGCCAGCGGGACTAGCGGGTACGATGAGCAGTTCTTC. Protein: CASGTSGYDEQFF.

CDR3 nucleotide sequence: TGCGCCAGCAGCCAAGACGGAGACGTGCAGTTCTTC. Translated, it gives CASSQDGDVQFF. This chain joins TRBV4-1 and TRBJ2-1; no definite D call. Trimming took off 0 bases at V and 12 bases at J, with 9 bases between the two ends. Per the germline V gene, CDR1 is MGHRA and CDR2 is YSYEKL. The CDR3 contains 12 residues.